This is a list of T cell receptor beta chains from one sample in a study of blood T cell repertoires in COVID-19. Libraries were prepared by immunoSEQ multiplex PCR; TCRdb keeps only in-frame clonotypes and omits some of them. Of about 140,000 clones listed, 88% were seen once; the top ten hold roughly a tenth. Sequencing used peripheral blood. The receptor set was obtained from a man aged 55 to 70 with active or convalescent COVID-19. Each CDR3 is given without its conserved first and last residue. The D gene is left open where the match is weak. Clone size is stated in some rows and not others, as once, few, many or a class when expanded.

>-|-|TRBV18|TRBJ1-2
ASSPPGVNYGYT
>-|TRBD1|TRBV6-4|TRBJ2-2
ANRGLTGELF
>-|TRBD1|TRBV11-1|TRBJ1-1
ASSWGQGAEAF
>-|-|TRBV28|TRBJ2-2
ASSLWGSTGELF
>-|TRBD1|TRBV11-3|TRBJ2-7
ASSTGTVGEQY
>-|TRBD2|TRBV27|TRBJ2-1
ASSLKRGSYNEQF
>-|-|TRBV3-1/TRBV3-2|TRBJ1-1
ASSQANTEAF
>-|-|TRBV6-1|TRBJ2-3
ASSELGQYTDTQY
>-|-|TRBV5-6|TRBJ2-1
ASSLLGAGKDEQF
>-|-|TRBV28|TRBJ2-2
ASSPRVNGELF
>-|TRBD1|TRBV18|TRBJ2-7
ASSPPWDSYEQY
>-|TRBD2|TRBV5-1|TRBJ2-1
ASSLVVLAGGQGDEQF
>-|TRBD1|TRBV6-5|TRBJ2-3
AGSLDRADTQY
>-|TRBD1|TRBV6-5|TRBJ1-3
ASSSTGYGNTIY
>-|-|TRBV28|TRBJ1-5
ASSLLDQPQH
>-|-|TRBV5-1|TRBJ2-1
ASSSQGKGNEQF
>-|TRBD1|TRBV19|TRBJ1-2
ASSSNRDRGHSDYGYT
>-|TRBD1|TRBV5-4|TRBJ2-7
ASSMAGTGGEQY
>few|-|TRBV24-1|TRBJ1-1
ATSDLTGEAF
>-|-|TRBV28|TRBJ1-2
ASSEQQGLVYGYT
>once|TRBD1|TRBV5-6|TRBJ2-2
ASSGYRGANTGELF
>-|TRBD1|TRBV6-5|TRBJ1-4
ASGHSGTGREKLF
>-|-|TRBV7-2|TRBJ2-3
ASSLNGGGFTDTQY
>once|-|TRBV6-5|TRBJ1-6
ASSLEWSYNSPLH
>-|-|TRBV19|TRBJ2-1
ASSNDYAYNEQF
>once|-|TRBV29-1|TRBJ2-2
SGGQIDTGELF
>-|TRBD1|TRBV28|TRBJ1-1
ASSPMGQGLWGTEAF
>-|-|TRBV6-1|TRBJ1-5
ASSEFNRDSEPQH
>-|-|TRBV28|TRBJ1-1
ASSFTRVSVNTEAF
>-|TRBD2|TRBV28|TRBJ2-7
ASRAGGGYEQY
>-|TRBD2|TRBV6-2/TRBV6-3|TRBJ2-6
ASSSGTTGANVLT
>-|TRBD1|TRBV7-2|TRBJ2-5
ASSPVDREQETQY
>-|TRBD1|TRBV6-5|TRBJ2-3
AVRGRELSTDTQY
>-|TRBD1|TRBV10-2|TRBJ2-7
ASSEGTGIPGSYEQY
>-|-|TRBV9|TRBJ2-7
ASSVAGEISYEQY
>once|-|TRBV27|TRBJ2-5
ASARVVQETQY
>-|TRBD1|TRBV19|TRBJ1-3
ASSIGRGPGNTIY
>-|TRBD1|TRBV9|TRBJ1-2
ASSGSGTGGGYT
>-|TRBD2|TRBV5-1|TRBJ2-1
ASSSGTRRNEQF
>-|-|TRBV7-2|TRBJ2-7
ASSHNPGSQYEQY
>once|TRBD2|TRBV28|TRBJ2-7
ASSRTRRRYEQY
>-|TRBD2|TRBV10-3|TRBJ2-7
AISEGASGRAVYEQY
>few|TRBD1|TRBV2|TRBJ2-7
ASSVDRGLYEQY
>-|TRBD1|TRBV19|TRBJ1-2
ASTRTGGAYGYT